Listed below are T cell receptor beta chains from one sample, sequenced in a study of T cell responses to AZD1222 COVID-19 vaccine. Measured with immunoSEQ multiplex PCR; TCRdb has only the in-frame clones, and not every one. This sample has fewer than 130,000 clones, with just under 95% found just once. Specimen: peripheral blood, collected on day 0 of AZD1222 vaccination. All receptors come from an adult in good health. The CDR3 runs from the conserved cysteine through the conserved F or W. D genes are given only for firm matches. Clone size appears in some rows only: once, few, many, or a class for an expanded clone.

J gene	V gene	D gene	clone size	CDR3 protein	CDR3 DNA
TRBJ2-5	TRBV5-5	NA	NA	CASSLGVQETQYF	TGTGCCAGCAGCTTAGGGGTCCAAGAGACCCAGTACTTC
TRBJ2-3	TRBV18	NA	once	CASSPESDTQYF	TGTGCCAGCTCACCGGAATCTGATACGCAGTATTTT
TRBJ1-1	TRBV19	TRBD1	NA	CASSKTGTGDPEAFF	TGTGCCAGTAGTAAAACCGGGACAGGGGATCCTGAAGCTTTCTTT
TRBJ1-5	TRBV19	NA	NA	CASDRQGNSNQPQHF	TGTGCCAGTGATCGCCAGGGGAATAGCAATCAGCCCCAGCATTTT
TRBJ1-1	TRBV18	TRBD1	once	CASSSRDRARVSTEAFF	TGTGCCAGCTCATCGCGAGACAGGGCACGGGTAAGCACTGAAGCTTTCTTT
TRBJ2-1	TRBV24-1	NA	NA	CATSDRGRDEQFF	TGTGCCACCAGTGATCGGGGCAGGGATGAGCAGTTCTTC
TRBJ2-5	TRBV18	NA	NA	CASSPLSQETQYF	TGTGCCAGCTCACCACTGAGCCAAGAGACCCAGTACTTC
TRBJ1-5	TRBV6-6	NA	NA	CASSYLARDQPQHF	TGTGCCAGCAGTTACTTGGCCAGGGACCAGCCCCAGCATTTT
TRBJ2-7	TRBV5-1	NA	NA	CASSLRSRQSNEQYF	TGCGCCAGCAGCTTACGCTCCCGACAGTCAAACGAGCAGTACTTC
TRBJ1-1	TRBV19	NA	NA	CASSIFGDTEAFF	TGTGCCAGTAGTATATTTGGCGACACTGAAGCTTTCTTT
TRBJ2-2	TRBV5-5	NA	once	CASSLIDRITGELFF	TGTGCCAGCAGCTTGATCGACAGGATCACCGGGGAGCTGTTTTTT
TRBJ2-1	TRBV4-1	NA	NA	CASSQDRWLSDRSSYNEQFF	TGCGCCAGCAGCCAAGATCGATGGCTTTCGGACAGATCCTCCTACAATGAGCAGTTCTTC
TRBJ1-5	TRBV30	TRBD1	NA	CAWRDRASQPQHF	TGTGCCTGGCGGGACAGGGCGAGCCAGCCCCAGCATTTT
TRBJ1-1	TRBV19	TRBD1	NA	CATHNSDRLNTEAFF	TGTGCCACCCATAATTCGGACAGGCTAAACACTGAAGCTTTCTTT
TRBJ1-2	TRBV7-9	NA	NA	CASTNSLGGYTF	TGTGCCAGCACCAACAGTCTCGGAGGCTACACCTTC
TRBJ1-3	TRBV7-9	NA	NA	CASSQTTGLSGNTIYF	TGTGCCAGCAGCCAAACGACAGGACTCTCTGGAAACACCATATATTTT
TRBJ1-4	TRBV7-2	TRBD1	NA	CASSSQGGIEKLFF	TGTGCCAGCAGCTCACAGGGGGGGATTGAAAAACTGTTTTTT
TRBJ1-1	TRBV11-3	TRBD1	NA	CASSPRTGAPGEAFF	TGTGCCAGCAGCCCCAGGACAGGGGCTCCCGGGGAAGCTTTCTTT
TRBJ1-5	TRBV6-5	NA	once	CASSRRDNQPQHF	TGTGCCAGCAGTCGACGGGACAATCAGCCCCAGCATTTT
TRBJ1-5	TRBV19	NA	NA	CASSIGLRSNQPQHF	TGTGCCAGTAGTATCGGACTTAGAAGCAATCAGCCCCAGCATTTT
TRBJ1-5	TRBV19	NA	NA	CASSIESERPQHF	TGTGCCAGTAGTATAGAGAGCGAACGGCCCCAGCATTTT
TRBJ2-5	TRBV11-2	NA	NA	CASGSETQYF	TGTGCCAGCGGTTCGGAGACCCAGTACTTC
TRBJ1-3	TRBV6-1	NA	NA	CASSEGVRVFGNTIYF	TGTGCCAGCAGTGAAGGGGTGCGTGTCTTTGGAAACACCATATATTTT
TRBJ2-1	TRBV5-6	TRBD2	NA	CASSLLAGEYNEQFF	TGTGCCAGCAGCTTGCTAGCGGGAGAGTACAATGAGCAGTTCTTC
TRBJ1-4	TRBV2	NA	NA	CASSPDVPSYSGLFF	TGTGCCAGCAGTCCGGACGTACCCTCCTACTCGGGACTGTTTTTT
TRBJ1-5	TRBV9	NA	NA	CASSVRDHQPQHF	TGTGCCAGCAGCGTCAGGGATCACCAGCCCCAGCATTTT
TRBJ1-4	TRBV5-4	NA	NA	CASSSNEKLFF	TGTGCCAGCAGTTCTAATGAAAAACTGTTTTTT
TRBJ1-2	TRBV27	TRBD1	NA	CASSSPTGGFYGYTF	TGTGCCAGCAGTTCGCCAACAGGGGGCTTCTATGGCTACACCTTC
TRBJ2-1	TRBV7-2	NA	NA	CASSLDTGRPGNEQFF	TGTGCCAGCAGCTTAGACACAGGACGGCCGGGCAATGAGCAGTTCTTC
TRBJ1-1	TRBV7-8	NA	once	CASGGNTEAFF	TGTGCCAGCGGGGGGAACACTGAAGCTTTCTTT
TRBJ2-3	TRBV5-6	NA	NA	CASSNKDGITDTQYF	TGTGCCAGCAGCAACAAGGACGGAATCACAGATACGCAGTATTTT
TRBJ2-1	TRBV14	NA	NA	CASSQVYGNEQFF	TGTGCCAGCAGCCAAGTGTACGGAAATGAGCAGTTCTTC
TRBJ1-1	TRBV7-9	NA	NA	CASRKENMNTEAFF	TGTGCCAGCCGAAAAGAGAATATGAACACTGAAGCTTTCTTT
TRBJ1-1	TRBV5-6	TRBD1	NA	CASSFAGQPGAEAFF	TGTGCCAGCAGCTTCGCGGGACAGCCAGGGGCTGAAGCTTTCTTT
TRBJ1-5	TRBV20-1	TRBD1	NA	CSASPRGRDQPQHF	TGCAGTGCTAGTCCCAGGGGGCGCGATCAGCCCCAGCATTTT
TRBJ1-3	TRBV6-2/TRBV6-3	NA	NA	CASSYAGYSGNTIYF	TGTGCCAGCAGTTACGCGGGGTACTCTGGAAACACCATATATTTT
TRBJ2-6	TRBV28	NA	NA	CASSLVEFLGSGANVLTF	TGTGCCAGCAGTTTAGTCGAATTCCTGGGGTCTGGGGCCAACGTCCTGACTTTC
TRBJ1-2	TRBV2	NA	NA	CASSRGFGESHGYTF	TGTGCCAGCAGTCGGGGGTTTGGGGAATCGCATGGCTACACCTTC
TRBJ1-6	TRBV7-9	NA	NA	CASSDSSYNSPLHF	TGTGCCAGCAGCGACAGCTCCTATAATTCACCCCTCCACTTT
TRBJ2-7	TRBV4-2	NA	once	CASSPVGAYEQYF	TGTGCCAGCAGCCCGGTCGGGGCCTACGAGCAGTACTTC